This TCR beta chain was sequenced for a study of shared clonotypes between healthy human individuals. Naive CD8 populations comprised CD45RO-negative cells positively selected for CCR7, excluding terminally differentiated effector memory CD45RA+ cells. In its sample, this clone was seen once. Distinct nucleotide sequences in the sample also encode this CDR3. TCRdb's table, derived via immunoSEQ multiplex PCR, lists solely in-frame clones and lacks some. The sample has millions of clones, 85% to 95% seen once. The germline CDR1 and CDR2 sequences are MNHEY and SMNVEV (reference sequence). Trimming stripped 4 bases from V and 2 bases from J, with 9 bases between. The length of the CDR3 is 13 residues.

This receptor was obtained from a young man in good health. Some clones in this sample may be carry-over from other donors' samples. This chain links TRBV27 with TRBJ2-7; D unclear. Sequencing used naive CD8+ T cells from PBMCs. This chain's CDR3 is CASSWGQTYEQYF. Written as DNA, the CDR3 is TGTGCCAGCAGTTGGGGTCAAACCTACGAGCAGTACTTC.